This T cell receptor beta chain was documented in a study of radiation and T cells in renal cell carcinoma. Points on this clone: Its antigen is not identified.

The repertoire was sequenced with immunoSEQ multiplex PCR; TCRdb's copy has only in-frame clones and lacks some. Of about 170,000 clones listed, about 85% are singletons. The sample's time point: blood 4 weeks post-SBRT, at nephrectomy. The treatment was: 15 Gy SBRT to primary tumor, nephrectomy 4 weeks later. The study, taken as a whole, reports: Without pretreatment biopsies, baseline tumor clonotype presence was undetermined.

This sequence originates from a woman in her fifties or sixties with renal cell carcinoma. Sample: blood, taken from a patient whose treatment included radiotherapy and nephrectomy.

The CDR3 coding sequence is TGTGCCGGACGAACCGGGACCGACTCCTACGAGCAGTACTTC. Its translation is CAGRTGTDSYEQYF. The chain links TRBV6-1 to TRBJ2-7; D may correspond to TRBD1 or TRBD2 (5 bases each). Germline CDR1 MNHNS, CDR2 SASEGT. V was trimmed by 11 bases and J by 0 bases, leaving 17 bases between them. CDR3 length: 14 residues.